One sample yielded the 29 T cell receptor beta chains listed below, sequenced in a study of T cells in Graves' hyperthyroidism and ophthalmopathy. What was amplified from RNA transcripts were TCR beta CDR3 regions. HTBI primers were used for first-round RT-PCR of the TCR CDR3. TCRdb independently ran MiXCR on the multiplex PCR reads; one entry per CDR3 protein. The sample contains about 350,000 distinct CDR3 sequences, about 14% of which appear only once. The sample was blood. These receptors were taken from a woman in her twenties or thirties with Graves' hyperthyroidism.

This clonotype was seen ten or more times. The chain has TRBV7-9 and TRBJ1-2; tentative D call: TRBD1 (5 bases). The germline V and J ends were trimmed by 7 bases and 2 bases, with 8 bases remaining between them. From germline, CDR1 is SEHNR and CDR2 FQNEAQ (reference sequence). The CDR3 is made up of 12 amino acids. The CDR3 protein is CASTSGNYGYTF. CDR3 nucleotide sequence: TGTGCCAGCACGTCAGGGAACTATGGCTACACCTTC.

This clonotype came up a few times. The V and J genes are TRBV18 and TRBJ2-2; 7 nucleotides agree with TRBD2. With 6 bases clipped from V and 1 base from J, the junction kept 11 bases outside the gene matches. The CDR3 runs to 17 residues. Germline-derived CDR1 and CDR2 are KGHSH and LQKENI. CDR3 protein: CASSPPLAPGNTGELFF. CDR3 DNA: TGTGCCAGCTCGCCCCCACTAGCGCCCGGGAACACCGGGGAGCTGTTTTTT.

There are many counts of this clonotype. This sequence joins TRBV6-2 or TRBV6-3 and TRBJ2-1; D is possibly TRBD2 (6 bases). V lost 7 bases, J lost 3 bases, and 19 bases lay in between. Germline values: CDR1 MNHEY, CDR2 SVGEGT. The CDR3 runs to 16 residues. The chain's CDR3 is CASKYSVAGNYNEQFF. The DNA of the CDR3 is TGTGCCAGCAAATACTCGGTGGCGGGAAACTACAATGAGCAGTTCTTC.

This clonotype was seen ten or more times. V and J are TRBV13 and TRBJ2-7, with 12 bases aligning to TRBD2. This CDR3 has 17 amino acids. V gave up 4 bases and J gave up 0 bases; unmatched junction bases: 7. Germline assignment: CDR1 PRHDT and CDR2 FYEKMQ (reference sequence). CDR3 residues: CASSSRLAGADSYEQYF. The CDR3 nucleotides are TGTGCCAGCAGCTCGCGACTAGCGGGAGCCGACTCCTACGAGCAGTACTTC.

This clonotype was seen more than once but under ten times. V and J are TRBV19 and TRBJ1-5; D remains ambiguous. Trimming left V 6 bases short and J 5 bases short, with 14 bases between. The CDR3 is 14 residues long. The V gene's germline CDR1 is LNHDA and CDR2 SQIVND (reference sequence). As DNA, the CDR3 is TGTGCCAGTAGGGACCCCCCTCGGGATCAGCCCCAGCATTTT. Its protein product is CASRDPPRDQPQHF.

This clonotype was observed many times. The CDR3 sequence: CSVAGDSYGYTF. The CDR3 region has the DNA TGCAGCGTTGCCGGGGACAGTTATGGCTACACCTTC. This chain links TRBV29-1 with TRBJ1-2, with TRBD1 matching over 7 bases. There are 12 residues in the CDR3. Germline V gene lookup returns CDR1 SQVTM and CDR2 ANQGSEA. Trimming removed 4 bases from V and 5 bases from J; junction bases left unmatched: 4.

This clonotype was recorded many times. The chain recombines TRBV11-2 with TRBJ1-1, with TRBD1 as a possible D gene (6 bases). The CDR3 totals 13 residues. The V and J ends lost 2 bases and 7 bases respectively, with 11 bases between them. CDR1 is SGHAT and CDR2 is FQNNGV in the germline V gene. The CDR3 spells CASSLRPDSEAFF. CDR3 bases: TGTGCCAGCAGCTTAAGACCGGACAGTGAAGCTTTCTTT.

As DNA, the CDR3 is TGTGCCAGCGGGGGCCTTGGGGGAGGAGGCTCTACGCAGTATTTT. Protein sequence: CASGGLGGGGSTQYF. The V call is TRBV2, the J call TRBJ2-3; tentatively, D is TRBD1 or TRBD2 (6 bases each). Germline V CDR1 and CDR2: SNHLY, FYNNEI. Trimming took 8 bases from V and 8 from J, leaving 23 bases between them. The length of the CDR3 is 15 residues.

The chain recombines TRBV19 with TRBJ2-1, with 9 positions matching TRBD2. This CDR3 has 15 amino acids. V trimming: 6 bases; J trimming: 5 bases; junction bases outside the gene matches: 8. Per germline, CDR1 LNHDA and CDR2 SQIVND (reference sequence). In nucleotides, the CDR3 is TGTGCCAGTAGGGAGGGGACTAGCAGAGACAATGAGCAGTTCTTC. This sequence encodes CASREGTSRDNEQFF. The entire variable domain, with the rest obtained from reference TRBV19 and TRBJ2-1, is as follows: DGGITQSPKYLFRKEGQNVTLSCEQNLNHDAMYWYRQDPGQGLRLIYYSQIVNDFQKGDIAEGYSVSREKKESFPLTVTSAQKNPTAFYLCASREGTSRDNEQFFGPGTRLTVL.

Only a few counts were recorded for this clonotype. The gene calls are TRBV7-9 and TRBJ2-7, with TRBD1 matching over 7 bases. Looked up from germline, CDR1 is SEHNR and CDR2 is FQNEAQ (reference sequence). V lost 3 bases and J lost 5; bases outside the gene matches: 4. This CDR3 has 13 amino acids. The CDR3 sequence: CASSFHRGHEQYF. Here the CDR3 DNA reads TGTGCCAGCAGCTTCCACAGGGGCCACGAGCAGTACTTC.

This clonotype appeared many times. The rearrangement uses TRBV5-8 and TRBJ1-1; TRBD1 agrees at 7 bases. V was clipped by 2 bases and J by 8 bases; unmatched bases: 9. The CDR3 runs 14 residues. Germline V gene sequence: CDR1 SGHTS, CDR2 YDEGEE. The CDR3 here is CASSFYYGQAEAFF. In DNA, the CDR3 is TGTGCCAGCAGCTTTTATTACGGACAGGCCGAAGCTTTCTTT.

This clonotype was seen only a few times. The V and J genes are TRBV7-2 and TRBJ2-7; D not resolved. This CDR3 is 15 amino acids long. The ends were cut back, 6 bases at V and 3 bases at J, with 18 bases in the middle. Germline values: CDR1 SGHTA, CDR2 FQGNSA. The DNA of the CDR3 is TGTGCCAGCAGTCCCGCGTGGGCAGAAGACTACGAGCAGTACTTC. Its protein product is CASSPAWAEDYEQYF.

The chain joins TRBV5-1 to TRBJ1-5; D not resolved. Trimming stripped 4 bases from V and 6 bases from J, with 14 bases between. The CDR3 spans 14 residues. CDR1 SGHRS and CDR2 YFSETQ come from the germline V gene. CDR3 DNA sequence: TGCGCCAGCAGCCCGGGCCCCAATATTCAGCCCCAGCATTTT. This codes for CASSPGPNIQPQHF.

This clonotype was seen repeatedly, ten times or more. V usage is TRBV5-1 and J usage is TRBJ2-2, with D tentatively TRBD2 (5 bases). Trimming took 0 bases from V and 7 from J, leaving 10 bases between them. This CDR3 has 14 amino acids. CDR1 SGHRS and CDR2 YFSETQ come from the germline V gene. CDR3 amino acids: CASSLDGMIGELFF. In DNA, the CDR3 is TGCGCCAGCAGCTTGGACGGGATGATCGGGGAGCTGTTTTTT.

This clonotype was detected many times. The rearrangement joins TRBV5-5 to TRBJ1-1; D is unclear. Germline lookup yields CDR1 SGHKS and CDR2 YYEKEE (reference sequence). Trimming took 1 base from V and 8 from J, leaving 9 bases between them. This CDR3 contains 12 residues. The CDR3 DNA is TGTGCCAGCAGCTTGAGTCCCACCGAAGCTTTCTTT. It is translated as CASSLSPTEAFF.

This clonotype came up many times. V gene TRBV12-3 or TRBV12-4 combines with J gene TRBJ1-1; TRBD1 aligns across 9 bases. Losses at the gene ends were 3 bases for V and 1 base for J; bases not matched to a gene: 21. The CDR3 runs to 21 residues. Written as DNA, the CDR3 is TGTGCCAGCAGTTTGGTTTTCAGGACAGGGGTTTTTCGGGGACAGAACACTGAAGCTTTCTTT. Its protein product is CASSLVFRTGVFRGQNTEAFF.

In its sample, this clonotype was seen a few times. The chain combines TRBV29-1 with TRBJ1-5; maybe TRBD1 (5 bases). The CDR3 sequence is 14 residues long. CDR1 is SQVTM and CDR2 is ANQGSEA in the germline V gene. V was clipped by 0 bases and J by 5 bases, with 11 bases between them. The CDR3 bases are TGCAGCGTTGAAGAGGGGGGTATCGATCAGCCCCAGCATTTT. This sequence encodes CSVEEGGIDQPQHF.

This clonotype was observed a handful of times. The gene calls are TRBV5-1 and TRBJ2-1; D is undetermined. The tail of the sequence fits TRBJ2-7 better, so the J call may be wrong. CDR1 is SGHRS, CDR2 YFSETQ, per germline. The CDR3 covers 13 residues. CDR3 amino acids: CASSLEANNEQYF. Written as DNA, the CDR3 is TGCGCCAGCAGCTTGGAGGCGAACAATGAGCAGTACTTC.

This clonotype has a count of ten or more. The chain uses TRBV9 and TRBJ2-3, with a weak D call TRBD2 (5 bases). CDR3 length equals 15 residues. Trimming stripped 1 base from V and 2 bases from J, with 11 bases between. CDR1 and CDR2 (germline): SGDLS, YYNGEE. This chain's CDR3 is CASSVLAGYTDTQYF. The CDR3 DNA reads TGTGCCAGCAGCGTACTTGCGGGCTACACAGATACGCAGTATTTT.

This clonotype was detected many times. CDR3 nucleotides: TGTGCCAGCAGCTTAGCGGGAGGGGTTAGCACAGATACGCAGTATTTT. As protein: CASSLAGGVSTDTQYF. The V gene is TRBV11-1, the J gene TRBJ2-3; 7 bases match TRBD2. Germline V gene lookup returns CDR1 SGHAT and CDR2 FQDESV (reference sequence). J gave up 0 bases and V 0 bases, and 3 bases lay outside the gene matches. This CDR3 contains 16 residues.

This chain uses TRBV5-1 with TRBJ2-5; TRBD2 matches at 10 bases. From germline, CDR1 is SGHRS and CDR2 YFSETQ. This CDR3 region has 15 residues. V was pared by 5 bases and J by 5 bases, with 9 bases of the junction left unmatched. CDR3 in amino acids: CASSRGAGGSETQYF. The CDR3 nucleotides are TGCGCCAGCAGTCGAGGAGCGGGAGGGTCGGAGACCCAGTACTTC.

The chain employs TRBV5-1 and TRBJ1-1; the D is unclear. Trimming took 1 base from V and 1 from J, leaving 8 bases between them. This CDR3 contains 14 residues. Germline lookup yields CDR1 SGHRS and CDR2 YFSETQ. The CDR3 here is CASSLWETNTEAFF. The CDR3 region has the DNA TGCGCCAGCAGCTTGTGGGAGACGAACACTGAAGCTTTCTTT. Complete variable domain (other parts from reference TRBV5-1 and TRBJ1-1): KAGVTQTPRYLIKTRGQQVTLSCSPISGHRSVSWYQQTPGQGLQFLFEYFSETQRNKGNFPGRFSGRQFSNSRSEMNVSTLELGDSALYLCASSLWETNTEAFFGQGTRLTVV.

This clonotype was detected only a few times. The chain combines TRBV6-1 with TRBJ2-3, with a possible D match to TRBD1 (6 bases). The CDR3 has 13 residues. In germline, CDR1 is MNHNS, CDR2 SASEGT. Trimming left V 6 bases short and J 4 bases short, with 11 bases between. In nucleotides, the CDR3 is TGTGCCAGCAGGGAACAGGGTTCAGATACGCAGTATTTT. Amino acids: CASREQGSDTQYF.

In nucleotides, the CDR3 is TGCGCCAGCAGCCAAGTATCGGGACACTTCTATGGCTACACCTTC. Its translation is CASSQVSGHFYGYTF. The rearrangement uses TRBV4-1 and TRBJ1-2; possible D gene TRBD1, 6 bases. The germline V gene has CDR1 MGHRA and CDR2 YSYEKL. The V gene lost 1 base and the J gene lost 4 bases, with 13 bases spanning the gap. CDR3 length: 15 residues.

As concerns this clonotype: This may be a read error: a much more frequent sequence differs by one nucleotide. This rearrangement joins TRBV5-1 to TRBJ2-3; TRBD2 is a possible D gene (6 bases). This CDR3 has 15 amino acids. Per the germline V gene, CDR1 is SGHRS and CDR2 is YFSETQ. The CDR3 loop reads CASGRLAASRDTQYF. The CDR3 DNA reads TGCGCCAGCGGTAGGTTAGCGGCTAGCAGAGATACGCAGTATTTT.

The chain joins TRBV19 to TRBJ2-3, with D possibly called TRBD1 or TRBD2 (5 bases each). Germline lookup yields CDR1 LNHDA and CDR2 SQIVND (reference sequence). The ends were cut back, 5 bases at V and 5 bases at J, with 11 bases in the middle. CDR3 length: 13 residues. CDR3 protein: CASSGTGGDTQYF. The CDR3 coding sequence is TGTGCCAGTAGTGGTACAGGAGGAGATACGCAGTATTTT. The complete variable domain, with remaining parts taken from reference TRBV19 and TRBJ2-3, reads DGGITQSPKYLFRKEGQNVTLSCEQNLNHDAMYWYRQDPGQGLRLIYYSQIVNDFQKGDIAEGYSVSREKKESFPLTVTSAQKNPTAFYLCASSGTGGDTQYFGPGTRLTVL.

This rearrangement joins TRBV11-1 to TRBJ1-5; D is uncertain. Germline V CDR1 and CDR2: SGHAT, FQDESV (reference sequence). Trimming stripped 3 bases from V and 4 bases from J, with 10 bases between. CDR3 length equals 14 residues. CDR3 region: CASSLDPTNQPQHF. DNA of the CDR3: TGTGCCAGCAGCTTGGATCCAACTAATCAGCCCCAGCATTTT.

CDR3 DNA: TGTGCCAGCCTCCCGGCCGGGAAGAGGACCCAGTACTTC. This sequence encodes CASLPAGKRTQYF. This chain connects TRBV7-9 to TRBJ2-5, with D perhaps matching TRBD2 (5 bases). The V gene's germline CDR1 is SEHNR and CDR2 FQNEAQ (reference sequence). The CDR3 sequence is 13 residues long. Trimming cost V 8 bases and J 7 bases, with 17 bases left between them.

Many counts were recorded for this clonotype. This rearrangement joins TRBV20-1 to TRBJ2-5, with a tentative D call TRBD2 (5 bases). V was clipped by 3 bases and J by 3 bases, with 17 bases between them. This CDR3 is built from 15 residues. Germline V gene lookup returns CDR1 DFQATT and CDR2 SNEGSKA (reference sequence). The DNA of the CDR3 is TGCAGTGCTAGGCTCCGGGGAGTTGGTGAAGAGACCCAGTACTTC. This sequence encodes CSARLRGVGEETQYF.